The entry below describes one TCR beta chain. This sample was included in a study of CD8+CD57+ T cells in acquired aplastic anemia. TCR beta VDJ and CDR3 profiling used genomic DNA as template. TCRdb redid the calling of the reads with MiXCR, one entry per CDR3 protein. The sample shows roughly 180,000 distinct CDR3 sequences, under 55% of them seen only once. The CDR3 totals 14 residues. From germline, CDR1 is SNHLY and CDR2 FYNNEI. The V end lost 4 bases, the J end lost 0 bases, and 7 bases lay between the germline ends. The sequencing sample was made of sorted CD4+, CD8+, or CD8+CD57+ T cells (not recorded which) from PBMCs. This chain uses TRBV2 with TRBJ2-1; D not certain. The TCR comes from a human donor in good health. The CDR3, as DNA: TGTGCCAGCAGTGTAGCCCGCTCCTACAATGAGCAGTTCTTC. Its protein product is CASSVARSYNEQFF.